The source of this T cell receptor beta chain is a study of T cells in Graves' hyperthyroidism and ophthalmopathy. The V gene lost 3 bases and the J gene lost 5 bases, with 11 bases spanning the gap. The CDR3 contains 15 residues. In germline, CDR1 is LNHNV, CDR2 YYDKDF (reference sequence). RNA transcripts provided the source from which TCR beta CDR3 regions were amplified. First-round RT-PCR targeting the TCR CDR3 was performed with the HTBI primer set. MiXCR, applied by TCRdb to the multiplex PCR reads, yields one record per CDR3 protein. This sample has hundreds of thousands of distinct CDR3 sequences; under 45% occur once, and the top ten carry around 30%. No ophthalmopathy progression within 18 months constituted stable Graves' hyperthyroidism.

The receptor was isolated from a woman aged 35 to 49 with Graves' hyperthyroidism. The chain links TRBV15 to TRBJ1-6; D unclear. The sequencing input was blood. The chain's CDR3 is CATSSFGVNNSPLHF. As DNA, the CDR3 is TGTGCCACCAGCAGCTTCGGGGTCAATAATTCACCCCTCCACTTT.